This T cell receptor beta chain was captured in a study of blood T cell repertoires in COVID-19. As for the study in general: Samples of COVID-19 (acute and convalescent) were obtained from the United States, Italy and Spain.

Germline loops: CDR1 SGHDT, CDR2 YYEEEE. The CDR3 totals 15 residues. V lost 1 base, J lost 5 bases, and 6 bases stayed unmatched. Assay: immunoSEQ multiplex PCR; the TCRdb copy retains only in-frame clones and omits some. The table includes hundreds of thousands of clones, 85% detected once. The V gene is TRBV5-6, the J gene TRBJ2-5; 9 bases map to TRBD2. Sequencing was done on a sample of peripheral blood. This TCR came from a man between 50 and 59 years old with active or convalescent COVID-19. CDR3 protein: CASSLYSGSGETQYF. The CDR3 coding sequence is TGTGCCAGCAGCTTGTATAGCGGGAGTGGTGAGACCCAGTACTTC.